These 3 T cell receptor beta chains share one sample of origin, sequenced in a study of blood T cell repertoires in COVID-19. Sequencing was performed with immunoSEQ multiplex PCR; in TCRdb, only in-frame clones are kept and a portion is missing. The sample yields under 300,000 clones, under 90% seen once. Sequenced sample: PBMCs or T cells enriched from blood (not recorded which). The receptors derive from a woman aged 35 to 49 who had recovered from COVID-19.

This clone has a single count. The chain has TRBV7-6 and TRBJ1-3; D ambiguous. Germline loops: CDR1 SGHVS, CDR2 FNYEAQ. Deletions cut 2 bases from V and 4 bases from J, with 12 bases between. This CDR3 has 15 residues. The CDR3 loop reads CASSLRGSTGNTIYF. The CDR3 DNA is TGTGCCAGCAGCTTACGAGGGTCTACAGGAAACACCATATATTTT.

The CDR3 region is CASLTDEENTGELFF. CDR3 nucleotides: TGTGCCAGTCTCACCGATGAGGAGAACACCGGGGAGCTGTTTTTT. The V gene is TRBV25-1, the J gene TRBJ2-2; D gene uncertain. Germline lookup yields CDR1 MGHDK and CDR2 SYGVNS. Trimming left V 9 bases short and J 1 base short, with 15 bases between. The CDR3 spans 15 residues.

The chain joins TRBV19 to TRBJ2-3; possibly TRBD2 for D (6 bases). The ends were cut back, 3 bases at V and 8 bases at J, with 15 bases in the middle. Germline V lookup: CDR1 LNHDA, CDR2 SQIVND (reference sequence). The CDR3 is 14 amino acids. The CDR3 DNA is TGTGCCAGTAGTATTGGGGGGAACCAACGTACGCAGTATTTT. Translating gives CASSIGGNQRTQYF.